This T cell receptor (beta chain) was recorded in a study of control samples from healthy donors and cancer patients. Profiling relied on immunoSEQ multiplex PCR, and the TCRdb table lists in-frame clones only, not all of them. The sample has tens of thousands of clones, around 83% seen once. V lost 2 bases, J lost 2 bases, and 6 bases lay in between. Germline CDR1 and CDR2: MNHEY and SMNVEV (reference sequence). The CDR3 has 13 amino acids. Sequenced sample: PBMCs. This chain links TRBV27 with TRBJ1-2; no firm D call. The receptor's source is a man aged 55 to 70 with head and neck cancer. CDR3 sequence reads: CASSLGRNYGYTF. CDR3 nucleotides: TGTGCCAGCAGTTTAGGTCGGAACTATGGCTACACCTTC.